Following are 26 T cell receptor beta chains from one sample sequenced in a study of neurological immune-mediated disorders. TCRdb re-called the 5' RACE reads with MiXCR, one entry per CDR3 protein. The repertoire holds roughly 30,000 distinct CDR3 sequences, under 7% seen once, with approximately 9.6% in the top ten. Specimen: PBMCs. The receptor source for this set is a woman aged 50 to 65 in good health.

This clonotype is deemed medium-sized. The V and J genes are TRBV10-2 and TRBJ2-4; tentatively, D is TRBD1 (6 bases). V was trimmed by 4 bases and J by 6 bases, leaving 10 bases between them. Germline lookup yields CDR1 WSHSY and CDR2 SAAADI. CDR3 length: 13 residues. The CDR3 region is CASSAIRGNIQYF. For the CDR3, the DNA is TGCGCCAGCAGTGCGATCAGGGGAAACATTCAGTACTTC.

This clonotype occurred many times. An end of the junction differs from the germline gene, which may be a read error. V usage is TRBV7-3 and J usage is TRBJ2-1; 7 bases fit TRBD1. CDR3 size: 13 residues. Looked up from germline, CDR1 is SGHTA and CDR2 is FQGTGA. CDR3 in amino acids: CASGLGGGGEQFF. DNA of the CDR3: TGTGCCAGCGGCTTAGGGGGCGGTGGGGAGCAGTTCTTC.

In this sample, this clonotype turned up many times. The V and J genes are TRBV7-9 and TRBJ2-2; D might be TRBD1 (5 bases). Trimming took off 3 bases at V and 2 bases at J, with 13 bases between the two ends. The CDR3 has 16 residues. The germline gives CDR1 SEHNR, CDR2 FQNEAQ (reference sequence). CDR3 region: CASSFDSWGNTGELFF. CDR3 DNA: TGTGCCAGCAGCTTCGACAGTTGGGGAAACACCGGGGAGCTGTTTTTT.

In the case of this clonotype: Being one base from a much bigger clone, this may be a read error. The J gene is TRBJ1-5, the V gene TRBV7-8; no clear D. Germline values: CDR1 SGHVS, CDR2 FQNEAQ. This CDR3 region has 15 residues. The CDR3 loop is CANSLTRSGNQPQHF. The CDR3 DNA follows: TGTGCCAACAGCTTAACCAGGAGCGGCAATCAGCCCCAGCATTTT.

The chain has TRBV5-6 and TRBJ2-7, with D tentatively TRBD2 (5 bases). V dropped 2 bases and J dropped 4 bases, with 19 bases sitting between them. Per germline, CDR1 SGHDT and CDR2 YYEEEE. The CDR3 sequence is 16 residues long. CDR3 sequence reads: CASSFRASLGAYEQYF. Written as DNA, the CDR3 is TGTGCCAGCAGCTTTAGGGCTAGCTTGGGAGCTTACGAGCAGTACTTC.

At least ten counts were recorded for this clonotype. The V and J genes are TRBV20-1 and TRBJ2-7; D perhaps matches TRBD2 (5 bases). Germline V CDR1 and CDR2: DFQATT, SNEGSKA (reference sequence). This CDR3 is 13 amino acids long. V lost 3 bases to trimming and J lost 2 bases, with 11 bases between them. In nucleotides, the CDR3 is TGCAGTGCTAGCGGTGGGGAGACCTACGAGCAGTACTTC. This gives the protein CSASGGETYEQYF.

This clonotype was seen ten or more times. The chain joins TRBV20-1 to TRBJ2-1, with 13 nucleotides matching TRBD2. Germline V gene lookup returns CDR1 DFQATT and CDR2 SNEGSKA (reference sequence). This CDR3 region has 17 residues. The CDR3 coding sequence is TGCAGCGCACACAGACTAGCGGGGGGTGTTATATACAATGAGCAGTTCTTC. Its protein product is CSAHRLAGGVIYNEQFF.

This clonotype was observed many times. The chain carries TRBV2 and TRBJ1-5; 8 bases are a match to TRBD1. The V gene's germline CDR1 is SNHLY and CDR2 FYNNEI. CDR3 length: 15 amino acids. After removal of 5 bases from V and 6 bases from J, the junction contained 9 bases not matched to a gene. CDR3 sequence: CASSRTTGVSQPQHF. DNA of the CDR3: TGTGCCAGCAGTCGAACGACAGGGGTCAGTCAGCCCCAGCATTTT.

The table lists this clonotype with many counts. V is TRBV20-1 and J is TRBJ1-2, with D uncertain. V shed 2 bases and J shed 5 bases, with 12 bases lying between them. Germline CDR1 reads DFQATT; CDR2 reads SNEGSKA (reference sequence). The CDR3 runs 13 residues. CDR3 residues: CSARLLDKYGYTF. The CDR3 DNA sequence: TGCAGTGCTAGACTCCTCGATAAATATGGCTACACCTTC.

The sample holds many counts of this clonotype. The J gene is TRBJ1-2, the V gene TRBV6-5; a weak D match, TRBD1 (6 bases). Trimming removed 6 bases from V and 4 bases from J, with 12 bases in between. Per germline, CDR1 MNHEY and CDR2 SVGAGI. The CDR3 runs 13 residues. In DNA form, the CDR3 reads TGTGCCAGCAGCGCCATGGACAGCTATGGCTACACCTTC. Protein product: CASSAMDSYGYTF.

This clonotype was counted at least ten times. The chain recombines TRBV20-1 with TRBJ2-1; 13 positions match TRBD2. Losses at the gene ends were 1 base for V and 4 bases for J; bases not matched to a gene: 7. CDR1 is DFQATT, CDR2 SNEGSKA, per germline (reference sequence). The CDR3 covers 17 residues. The CDR3 reads CSARGRTSGRVYNEQFF. The CDR3 coding sequence is TGCAGTGCTAGAGGCCGGACTAGCGGGAGAGTGTACAATGAGCAGTTCTTC.

This clonotype was recorded at least ten times. This rearrangement joins TRBV7-2 to TRBJ2-5; 12 nucleotides align to TRBD2. CDR1 is SGHTA, CDR2 FQGNSA, per germline. The V and J ends lost 4 bases and 4 bases, in that order; junction bases with no gene match: 1. This CDR3 region has 14 residues. CDR3 sequence (DNA): TGTGCCAGCAGCTCGGGACTAGCGGGAGAGACCCAGTACTTC. It codes for CASSSGLAGETQYF.

This clonotype was counted many times. The rearrangement links TRBV20-1 to TRBJ2-7, with TRBD2 matching over 14 bases. The CDR3 is 15 residues long. Germline CDR1 is DFQATT and CDR2 is SNEGSKA (reference sequence). Unmatched junction bases numbered 7, after V lost 4 bases and J lost 5 bases. The CDR3 sequence: CSATKTSGGAHEQYF. CDR3 coding DNA: TGCAGTGCTACGAAGACTAGCGGGGGGGCCCACGAGCAGTACTTC.

The chain combines TRBV6-5 with TRBJ2-1; TRBD2 matches 13 bases. V shed 6 bases, J shed 4 bases, and the junction held 15 bases outside the gene matches. CDR1 and CDR2 (germline): MNHEY, SVGAGI. The CDR3 spans 19 residues. For the CDR3, the DNA is TGTGCCAGCAGATCCGAAAGGACTAGCGGGAGCTTTACTTACAATGAGCAGTTCTTC. Translation: CASRSERTSGSFTYNEQFF.

This clonotype was found many times. The chain carries TRBV5-1 and TRBJ2-3, with D possibly matching TRBD2 (5 bases). V was pared by 4 bases and J by 0 bases, with 18 bases between. Germline lookup yields CDR1 SGHRS and CDR2 YFSETQ. This CDR3 contains 17 residues. In DNA, the CDR3 is TGCGCCAGCAGCATGGAAGGAGGCCCTCTAAGCACAGATACGCAGTATTTT. Protein: CASSMEGGPLSTDTQYF.

This clonotype was found many times. V is TRBV12-3 or TRBV12-4 and J is TRBJ2-5; D gene ambiguous. CDR3 length: 14 residues. Trimming removed 2 bases at V and 0 bases at J, with 7 bases between. The CDR3 sequence is CASSLNSHQETQYF. DNA for the CDR3: TGTGCCAGCAGTTTAAACAGCCACCAAGAGACCCAGTACTTC.

This clonotype was detected ten times or more. V is TRBV4-1 and J is TRBJ2-1; D is ambiguous. The V gene's germline CDR1 is MGHRA and CDR2 YSYEKL. The CDR3 is 17 residues long. V gave up 1 base and J gave up 12 bases, with 25 bases separating them. Here the CDR3 reads CASSQGGRAVELFGQFF. CDR3 nucleotide sequence: TGCGCCAGCAGCCAAGGCGGTAGGGCAGTGGAACTCTTCGGGCAGTTCTTC.

The table lists this clonotype with many counts. V and J are TRBV7-6 and TRBJ1-6; D perhaps matches TRBD1 (6 bases). This CDR3 region has 13 residues. V was pared by 6 bases and J by 7 bases, with 10 bases between. Germline V CDR1 and CDR2: SGHVS, FNYEAQ. The DNA for the CDR3 is TGTGCCAGCAGTCGAGGGGGGAATTCACCCCTCCACTTT. It specifies CASSRGGNSPLHF. Combining the CDR3 with reference TRBV7-6 and TRBJ1-6 gives the whole variable domain GAGVSQSPRYKVTKRGQDVALRCDPISGHVSLYWYRQALGQGPEFLTYFNYEAQQDKSGLPNDRFSAERPEGSISTLTIQRTEQRDSAMYRCASSRGGNSPLHFGNGTRLTVT.

This clonotype has a count of ten or more. This rearrangement joins TRBV11-1 to TRBJ2-7, with D possibly being TRBD1 or TRBD2 (5 bases each). Germline CDR1 is SGHAT and CDR2 is FQDESV (reference sequence). Trimming cost V 8 bases and J 4 bases, with 18 bases left between them. CDR3 length equals 14 residues. In nucleotides, the CDR3 is TGTGCCAGCGGCTCCCGGACGGGACGTTACGAGCAGTACTTC. This encodes CASGSRTGRYEQYF.

Many counts were recorded for this clonotype. The chain carries TRBV5-1 and TRBJ2-5; D unclear. Trimming took 0 bases from V and 2 from J, leaving 5 bases between them. Germline V gives CDR1 SGHRS, CDR2 YFSETQ. CDR3 length: 13 amino acids. The DNA for the CDR3 is TGCGCCAGCAGCTTGGCTCAACAAGAGACCCAGTACTTC. It translates to CASSLAQQETQYF.

This clonotype has at least ten counts. The chain is built from TRBV29-1 and TRBJ1-2, with 7 bases that match TRBD1. After removal of 6 bases from V and 4 bases from J, the junction contained 5 bases not matched to a gene. This CDR3 spans 12 amino acids. Germline assignment: CDR1 SQVTM and CDR2 ANQGSEA. Here the CDR3 reads CSVEDRTYGYTF. The DNA for the CDR3 is TGCAGCGTCGAGGACAGGACCTATGGCTACACCTTC.

This clonotype was counted ten times or more. V is TRBV11-3 and J is TRBJ2-1; maybe TRBD1 (5 bases). V was shortened by 5 bases and J by 6 bases, with 14 bases between the two germline ends. CDR1 is SGHNT, CDR2 YENEEA, per germline. The CDR3 covers 14 residues. CDR3 bases: TGTGCCAGCAGCCTTGGTCTTCAGGGCAATGAGCAGTTCTTC. This gives the protein CASSLGLQGNEQFF.

The sample holds many counts of this clonotype. The genes are TRBV11-3 and TRBJ2-1; D remains ambiguous. The CDR3 is made up of 14 amino acids. Germline values: CDR1 SGHNT, CDR2 YENEEA. V shed 2 bases and J shed 6 bases, with 11 bases lying between them. The CDR3 region is CASSLFQAANEQFF. CDR3 DNA: TGTGCCAGCAGCTTATTCCAGGCGGCCAATGAGCAGTTCTTC.

This clonotype was detected many times. V gene TRBV4-3 combines with J gene TRBJ2-1; 11 nucleotides align to TRBD2. The junction had 2 bases not matched to a gene; V was cut back by 3 bases and J by 1 base. Germline V gives CDR1 LGHNA, CDR2 YSLEER. The CDR3 spans 16 residues. DNA of the CDR3: TGCGCCAGCAGCCATTTAGCGGGAGGGTCCTACAATGAGCAGTTCTTC. It encodes CASSHLAGGSYNEQFF.

This clonotype appeared many times. The chain uses TRBV20-1 and TRBJ2-2; 7 bases match TRBD2. The CDR3 has 15 residues. The germline CDR1 and CDR2 sequences are DFQATT and SNEGSKA (reference sequence). The V and J ends lost 3 bases and 5 bases, in that order; junction bases with no gene match: 9. This chain's CDR3 is CSASREGLGTGELFF. The CDR3 coding sequence is TGCAGTGCTAGCAGGGAGGGCCTTGGTACCGGGGAGCTGTTTTTT.

This clonotype showed up many times. This chain uses TRBV7-8 with TRBJ2-7, with D perhaps TRBD1 (10 bases). V dropped 8 bases and J dropped 5 bases, with 25 bases sitting between them. CDR1 and CDR2 (germline): SGHVS, FQNEAQ. The CDR3 is 16 amino acids. The CDR3 here is CASSLLAGQGFHEQYF. DNA for the CDR3: TGTGCCAGCTCACTTCTAGCGGGACAGGGGTTTCACGAGCAGTACTTC.